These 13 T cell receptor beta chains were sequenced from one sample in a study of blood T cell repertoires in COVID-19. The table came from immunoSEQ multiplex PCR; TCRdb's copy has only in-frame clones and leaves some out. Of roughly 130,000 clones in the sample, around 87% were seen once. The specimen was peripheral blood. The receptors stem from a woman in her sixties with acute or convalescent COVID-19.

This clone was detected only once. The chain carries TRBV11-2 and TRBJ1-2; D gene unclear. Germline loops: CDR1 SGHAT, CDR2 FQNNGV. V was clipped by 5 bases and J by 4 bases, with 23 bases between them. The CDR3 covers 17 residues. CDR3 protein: CASSTGVDSPLGYGYTF. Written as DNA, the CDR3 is TGTGCCAGCAGCACCGGGGTGGACTCCCCTCTGGGCTATGGCTACACCTTC.

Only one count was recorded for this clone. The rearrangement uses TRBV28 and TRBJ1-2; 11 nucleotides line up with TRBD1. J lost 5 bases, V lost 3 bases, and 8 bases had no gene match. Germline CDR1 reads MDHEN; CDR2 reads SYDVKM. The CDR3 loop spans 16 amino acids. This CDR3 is CASSLSGTGGYYGYTF. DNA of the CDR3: TGTGCCAGCAGTTTGTCCGGGACAGGGGGTTATTATGGCTACACCTTC.

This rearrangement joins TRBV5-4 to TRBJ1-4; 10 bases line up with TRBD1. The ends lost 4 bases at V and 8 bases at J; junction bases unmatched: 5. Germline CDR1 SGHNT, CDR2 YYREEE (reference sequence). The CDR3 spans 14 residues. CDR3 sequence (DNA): TGTGCCAGCAGCCCGGACAGGGGGAACGAAAAACTGTTTTTT. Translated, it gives CASSPDRGNEKLFF.

The CDR3 here is CASRTGGGPFDTQYF. CDR3 nucleotides: TGTGCCAGCAGGACAGGGGGAGGGCCCTTTGATACGCAGTATTTT. The V call is TRBV3-1 (or the pseudogene TRBV3-2), the J call TRBJ2-3; 9 positions agree with TRBD1. V lost 6 bases, J lost 6 bases, and 10 bases stayed unmatched. The V gene's germline CDR1 is LGHDT and CDR2 YNNKEL (reference sequence). This CDR3 has 15 residues.

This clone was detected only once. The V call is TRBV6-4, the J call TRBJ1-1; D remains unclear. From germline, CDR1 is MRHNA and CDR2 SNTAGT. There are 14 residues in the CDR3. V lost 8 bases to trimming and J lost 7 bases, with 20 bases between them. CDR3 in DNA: TGTGCCAGCTCGACGGAGGAATCAAGCAGTGAAGCTTTCTTT. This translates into CASSTEESSSEAFF.

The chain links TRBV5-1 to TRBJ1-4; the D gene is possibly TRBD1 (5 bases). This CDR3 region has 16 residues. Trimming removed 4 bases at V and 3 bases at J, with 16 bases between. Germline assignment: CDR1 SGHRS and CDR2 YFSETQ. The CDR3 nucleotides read TGCGCCAGCAGCGGGGCCCCGGACGCCCCTAATGAAAAACTGTTTTTT. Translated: CASSGAPDAPNEKLFF.

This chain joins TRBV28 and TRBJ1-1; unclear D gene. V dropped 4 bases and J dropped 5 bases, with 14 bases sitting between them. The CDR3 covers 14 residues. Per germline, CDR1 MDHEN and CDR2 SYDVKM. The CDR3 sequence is CASSSEGGRTEAFF. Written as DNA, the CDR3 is TGTGCCAGCAGTTCAGAAGGAGGACGAACTGAAGCTTTCTTT.

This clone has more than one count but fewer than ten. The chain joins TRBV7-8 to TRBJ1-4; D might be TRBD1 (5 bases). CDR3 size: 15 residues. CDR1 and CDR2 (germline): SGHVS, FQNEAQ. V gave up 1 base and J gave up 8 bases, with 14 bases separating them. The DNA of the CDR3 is TGTGCCAGCAGCTTAGTCCCGACAGCGGGGGAAAAACTGTTTTTT. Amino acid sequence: CASSLVPTAGEKLFF.

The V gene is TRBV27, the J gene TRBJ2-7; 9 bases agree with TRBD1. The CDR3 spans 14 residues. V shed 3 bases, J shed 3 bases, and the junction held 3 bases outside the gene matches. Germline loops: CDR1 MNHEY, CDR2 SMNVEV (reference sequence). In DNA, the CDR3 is TGTGCCAGCAGTTTGGGACAGGGAAGCTACGAGCAGTACTTC. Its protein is CASSLGQGSYEQYF.

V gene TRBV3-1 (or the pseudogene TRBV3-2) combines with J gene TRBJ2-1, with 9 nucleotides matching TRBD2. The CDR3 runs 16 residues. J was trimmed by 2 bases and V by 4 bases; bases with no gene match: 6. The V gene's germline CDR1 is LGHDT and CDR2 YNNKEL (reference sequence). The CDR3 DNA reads TGTGCCAGCAGCCTCCGCGGCGGGAGGGCCTACAATGAGCAGTTCTTC. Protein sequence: CASSLRGGRAYNEQFF.

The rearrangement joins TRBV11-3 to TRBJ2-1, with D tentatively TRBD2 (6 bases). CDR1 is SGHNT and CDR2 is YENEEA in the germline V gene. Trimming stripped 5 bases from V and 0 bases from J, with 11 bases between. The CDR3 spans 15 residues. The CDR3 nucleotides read TGTGCCAGCAGCGCTAGCGCTTACTCCTACAATGAGCAGTTCTTC. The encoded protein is CASSASAYSYNEQFF.

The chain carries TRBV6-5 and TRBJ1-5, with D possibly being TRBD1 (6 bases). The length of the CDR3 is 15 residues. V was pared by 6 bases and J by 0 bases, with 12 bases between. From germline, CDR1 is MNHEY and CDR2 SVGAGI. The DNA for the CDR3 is TGTGCCAGCAGGCGGACAGAAAATAGCAATCAGCCCCAGCATTTT. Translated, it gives CASRRTENSNQPQHF.

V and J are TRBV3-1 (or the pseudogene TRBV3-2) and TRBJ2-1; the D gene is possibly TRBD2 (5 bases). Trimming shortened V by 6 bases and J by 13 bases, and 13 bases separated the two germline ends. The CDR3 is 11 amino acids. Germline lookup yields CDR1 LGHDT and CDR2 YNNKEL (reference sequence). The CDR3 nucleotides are TGTGCCAGCAGTCCCGGGGTCTTACAGTTCTTC. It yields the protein CASSPGVLQFF.